This entry concerns a single TCR beta chain. This sample was taken from a study of blood T cell repertoires in COVID-19. V lost 1 base to trimming and J lost 6 bases, with 9 bases between them. CDR3 size: 13 residues. The germline gives CDR1 LGHNT, CDR2 FRNRAP. Libraries were prepared by immunoSEQ multiplex PCR; TCRdb keeps only in-frame clonotypes and omits some of them. Here the sample spans some 110,000 clones, roughly 87% being singletons. The V and J genes are TRBV12-5 and TRBJ1-2; D may be TRBD1 (5 bases). Sequencing was carried out using peripheral blood. The sequence derives from a human donor in a cohort sampled during active COVID-19. CDR3 sequence reads: CASGLADKNGYTF. The CDR3 DNA is TGTGCTAGTGGTTTGGCGGACAAAAATGGCTACACCTTC.